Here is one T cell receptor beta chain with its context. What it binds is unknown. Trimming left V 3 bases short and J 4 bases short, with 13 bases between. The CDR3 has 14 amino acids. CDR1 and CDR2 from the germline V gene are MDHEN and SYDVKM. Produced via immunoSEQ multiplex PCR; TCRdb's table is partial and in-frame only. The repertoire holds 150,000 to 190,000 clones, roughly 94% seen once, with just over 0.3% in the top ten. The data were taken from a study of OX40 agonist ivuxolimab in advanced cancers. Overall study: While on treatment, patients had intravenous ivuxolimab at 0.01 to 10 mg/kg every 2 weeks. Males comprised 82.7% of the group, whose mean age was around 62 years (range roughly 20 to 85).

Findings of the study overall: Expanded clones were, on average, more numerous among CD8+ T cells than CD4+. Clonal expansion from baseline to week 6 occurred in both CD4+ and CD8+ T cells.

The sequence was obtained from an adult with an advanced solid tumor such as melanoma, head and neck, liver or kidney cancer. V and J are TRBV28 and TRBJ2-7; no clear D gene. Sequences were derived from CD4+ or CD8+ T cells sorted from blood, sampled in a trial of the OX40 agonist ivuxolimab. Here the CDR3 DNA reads TGTGCCAGCAGTTTCGTGGAGACCCGTTACGAGCAGTACTTC. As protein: CASSFVETRYEQYF.